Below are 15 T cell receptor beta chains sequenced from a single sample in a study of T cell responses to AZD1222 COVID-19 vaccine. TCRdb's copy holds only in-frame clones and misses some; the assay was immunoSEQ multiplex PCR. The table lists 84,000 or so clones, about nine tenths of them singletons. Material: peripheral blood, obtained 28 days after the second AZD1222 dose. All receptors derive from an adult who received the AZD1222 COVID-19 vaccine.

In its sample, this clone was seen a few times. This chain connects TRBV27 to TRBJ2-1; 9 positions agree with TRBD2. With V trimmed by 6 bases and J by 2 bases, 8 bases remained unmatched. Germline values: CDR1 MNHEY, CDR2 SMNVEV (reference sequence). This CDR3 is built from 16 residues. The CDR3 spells CASRVSGRTAYNEQFF. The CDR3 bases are TGTGCCAGCAGGGTGAGCGGGAGGACGGCCTACAATGAGCAGTTCTTC.

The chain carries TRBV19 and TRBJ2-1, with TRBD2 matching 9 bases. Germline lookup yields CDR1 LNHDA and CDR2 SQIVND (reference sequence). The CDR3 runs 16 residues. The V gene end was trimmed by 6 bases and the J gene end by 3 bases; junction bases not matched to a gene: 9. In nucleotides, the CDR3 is TGTGCCAGTAGCCCCGCACAGCGGGGGGACTACAATGAGCAGTTCTTC. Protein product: CASSPAQRGDYNEQFF.

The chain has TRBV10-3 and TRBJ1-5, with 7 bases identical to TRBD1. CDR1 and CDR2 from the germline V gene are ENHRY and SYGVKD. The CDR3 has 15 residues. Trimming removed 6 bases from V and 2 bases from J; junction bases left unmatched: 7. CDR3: CAISQAGQGNQPQHF. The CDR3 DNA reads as TGTGCCATCAGCCAAGCTGGACAGGGCAATCAGCCCCAGCATTTT.

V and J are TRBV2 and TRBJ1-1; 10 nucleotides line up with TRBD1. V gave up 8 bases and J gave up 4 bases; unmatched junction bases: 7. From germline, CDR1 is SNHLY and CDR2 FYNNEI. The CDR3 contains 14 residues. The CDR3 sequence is CASGRDRGFTEAFF. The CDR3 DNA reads TGTGCCAGCGGCCGGGACAGGGGATTCACTGAAGCTTTCTTT.

The CDR3 here is CASSSPAGGLQLEQYF. The DNA for the CDR3 is TGTGCCAGCAGCTCCCCCGCAGGGGGCCTTCAACTCGAGCAGTACTTC. The rearrangement joins TRBV11-3 to TRBJ2-7; 8 bases are shared with TRBD1. V lost 4 bases and J lost 6; bases outside the gene matches: 14. Germline CDR1 SGHNT, CDR2 YENEEA. This CDR3 spans 16 amino acids.

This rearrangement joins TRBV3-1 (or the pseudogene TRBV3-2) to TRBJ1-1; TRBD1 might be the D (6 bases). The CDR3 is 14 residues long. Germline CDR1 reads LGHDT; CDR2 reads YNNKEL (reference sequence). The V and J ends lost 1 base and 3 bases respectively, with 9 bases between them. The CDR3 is CASSQGKGDTEAFF. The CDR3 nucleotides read TGTGCCAGCAGCCAAGGGAAGGGGGACACTGAAGCTTTCTTT.

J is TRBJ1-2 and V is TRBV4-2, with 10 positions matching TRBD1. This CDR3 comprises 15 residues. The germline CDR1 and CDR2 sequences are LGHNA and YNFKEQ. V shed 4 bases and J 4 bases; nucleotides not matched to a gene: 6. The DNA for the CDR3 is TGTGCCAGCAGCCTTGGACAGGGGGGCTTCTATGGCTACACCTTC. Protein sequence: CASSLGQGGFYGYTF.

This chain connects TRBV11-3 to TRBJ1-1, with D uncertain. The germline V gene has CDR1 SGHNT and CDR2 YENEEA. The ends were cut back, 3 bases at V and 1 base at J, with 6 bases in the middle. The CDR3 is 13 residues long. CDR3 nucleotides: TGTGCCAGCAGCTTCCAGCAGAACACTGAAGCTTTCTTT. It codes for CASSFQQNTEAFF. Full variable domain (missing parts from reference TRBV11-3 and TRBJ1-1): EAGVVQSPRYKIIEKKQPVAFWCNPISGHNTLYWYLQNLGQGPELLIRYENEEAVDDSQLPKDRFSAERLKGVDSTLKIQPAELGDSAVYLCASSFQQNTEAFFGQGTRLTVV.

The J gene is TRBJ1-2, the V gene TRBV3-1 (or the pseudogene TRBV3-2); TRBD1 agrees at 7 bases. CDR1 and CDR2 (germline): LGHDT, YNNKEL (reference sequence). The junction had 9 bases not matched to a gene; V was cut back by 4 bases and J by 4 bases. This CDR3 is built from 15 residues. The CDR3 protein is CASSLWTGSTYGYTF. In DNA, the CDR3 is TGTGCCAGCAGCCTATGGACAGGTTCGACCTATGGCTACACCTTC.

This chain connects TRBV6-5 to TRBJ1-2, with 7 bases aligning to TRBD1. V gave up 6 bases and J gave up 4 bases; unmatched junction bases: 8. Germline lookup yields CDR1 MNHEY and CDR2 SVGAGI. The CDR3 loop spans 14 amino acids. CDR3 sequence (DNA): TGTGCCAGCAGCACCGGACAGGAGATCTATGGCTACACCTTC. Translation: CASSTGQEIYGYTF.

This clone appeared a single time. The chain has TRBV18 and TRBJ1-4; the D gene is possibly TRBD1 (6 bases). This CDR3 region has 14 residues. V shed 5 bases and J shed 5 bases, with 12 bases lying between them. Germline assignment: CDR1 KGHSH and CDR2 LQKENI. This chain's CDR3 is CASSSDRINEKLFF. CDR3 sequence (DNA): TGTGCCAGCTCATCCGACAGGATAAATGAAAAACTGTTTTTT. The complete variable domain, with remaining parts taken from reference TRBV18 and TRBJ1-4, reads NAGVMQNPRHLVRRRGQEARLRCSPMKGHSHVYWYRQLPEEGLKFMVYLQKENIIDESGMPKERFSAEFPKEGPSILRIQQVVRGDSAAYFCASSSDRINEKLFFGSGTQLSVL.

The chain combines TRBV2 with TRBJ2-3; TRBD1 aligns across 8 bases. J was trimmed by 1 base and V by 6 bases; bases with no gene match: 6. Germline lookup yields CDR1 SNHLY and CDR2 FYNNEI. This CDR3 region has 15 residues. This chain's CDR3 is CASRPGGLGTDTQYF. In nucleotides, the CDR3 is TGTGCCAGCAGGCCAGGGGGCCTTGGCACAGATACGCAGTATTTT.

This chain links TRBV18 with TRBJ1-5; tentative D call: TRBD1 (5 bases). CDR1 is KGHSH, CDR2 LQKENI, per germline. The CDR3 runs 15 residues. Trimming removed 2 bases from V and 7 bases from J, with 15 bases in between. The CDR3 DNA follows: TGTGCCAGCTCACCAGCGACGGACCCAGGGCAGCCCCAGCATTTT. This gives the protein CASSPATDPGQPQHF.

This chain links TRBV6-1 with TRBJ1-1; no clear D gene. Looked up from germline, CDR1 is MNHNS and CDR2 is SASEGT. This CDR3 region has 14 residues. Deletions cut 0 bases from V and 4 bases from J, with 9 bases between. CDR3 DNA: TGTGCCAGCAGTGAAGCAGGGATTGGCACTGAAGCTTTCTTT. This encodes CASSEAGIGTEAFF.

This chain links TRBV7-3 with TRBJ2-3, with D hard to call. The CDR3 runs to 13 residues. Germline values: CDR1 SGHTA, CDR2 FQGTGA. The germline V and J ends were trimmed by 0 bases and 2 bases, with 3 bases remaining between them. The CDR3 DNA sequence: TGTGCCAGCAGCTTAACGTACACAGATACGCAGTATTTT. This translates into CASSLTYTDTQYF.